This TCR beta chain was retrieved from a study of blood T cell repertoires in COVID-19. As for the study in general: Acute-phase and convalescent COVID-19 samples originated in the United States, Italy and Spain. Sample material is recorded as cDNA or gDNA derived from T cells, B-cell-depleted T cells, or PBMCs.

Authors' analysis steps: For nucleated cells, counts were estimated from reference gene primer amplification. Assay used: immunoSEQ multiplex PCR; TCRdb lists only in-frame clones, some missing. Clone size and V and J calls were adopted from that table, with D and trimming inferred from the DNA. The table records about 150,000 clones, about 88% of them present only once. The sequenced sample was peripheral blood. This clonotype originated in a human donor in a cohort sampled during active COVID-19.

The CDR3: CATSRGVRRLAGEETQYF. The CDR3, as DNA: TGTGCCACCAGCAGAGGAGTACGGCGGCTAGCGGGGGAAGAGACCCAGTACTTC. This chain joins TRBV15 and TRBJ2-5; 10 bases align to TRBD2. Germline V gene data show CDR1 as LNHNV and CDR2 as YYDKDF (reference sequence). The V and J ends lost 1 base and 3 bases, in that order; junction bases with no gene match: 11. This CDR3 has 18 amino acids.